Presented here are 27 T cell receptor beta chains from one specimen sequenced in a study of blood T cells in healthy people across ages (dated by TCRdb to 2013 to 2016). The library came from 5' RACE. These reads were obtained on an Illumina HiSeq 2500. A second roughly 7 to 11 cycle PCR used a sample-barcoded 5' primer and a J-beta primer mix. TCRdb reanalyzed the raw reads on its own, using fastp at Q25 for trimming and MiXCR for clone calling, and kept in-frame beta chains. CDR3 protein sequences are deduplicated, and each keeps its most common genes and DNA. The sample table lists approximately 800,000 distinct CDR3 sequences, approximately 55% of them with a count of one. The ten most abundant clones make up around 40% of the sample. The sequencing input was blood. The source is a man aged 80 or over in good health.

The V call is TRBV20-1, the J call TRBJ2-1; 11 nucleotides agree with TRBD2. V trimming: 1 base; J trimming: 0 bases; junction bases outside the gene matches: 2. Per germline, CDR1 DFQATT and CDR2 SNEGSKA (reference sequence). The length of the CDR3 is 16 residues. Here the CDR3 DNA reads TGCAGTGCTAGAGTCACTAGCGGGAGCTCCTACAATGAGCAGTTCTTC. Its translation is CSARVTSGSSYNEQFF.

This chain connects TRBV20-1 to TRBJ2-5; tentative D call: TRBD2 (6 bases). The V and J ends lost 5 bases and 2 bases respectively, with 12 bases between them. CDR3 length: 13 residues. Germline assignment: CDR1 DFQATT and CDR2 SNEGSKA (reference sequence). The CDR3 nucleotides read TGCAGTGCTCAGGGACTGTCACAAGAGACCCAGTACTTC. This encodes CSAQGLSQETQYF.

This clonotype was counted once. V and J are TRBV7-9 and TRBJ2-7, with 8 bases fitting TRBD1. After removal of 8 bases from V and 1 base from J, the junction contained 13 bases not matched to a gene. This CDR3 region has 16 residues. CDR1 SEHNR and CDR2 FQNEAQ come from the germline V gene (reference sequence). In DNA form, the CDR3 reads TGTGCCAGCGGCCAGATGATTGGACAGGGTTCCTACGAGCAGTACTTC. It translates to CASGQMIGQGSYEQYF.

The CDR3 spells CSMGRSSYNEQFF. In DNA, the CDR3 is TGCAGTATGGGTCGGAGCTCCTACAATGAGCAGTTCTTC. This chain connects TRBV20-1 to TRBJ2-1; no clear D gene. Germline V gene data show CDR1 as DFQATT and CDR2 as SNEGSKA (reference sequence). V shed 8 bases and J shed 0 bases, with 11 bases lying between them. There are 13 residues in the CDR3.

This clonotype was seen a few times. The CDR3 reads CASIPYLGDPAGDTQYF. The CDR3 coding sequence is TGTGCCAGCATCCCTTATTTGGGGGACCCTGCGGGAGATACGCAGTATTTT. The chain carries TRBV28 and TRBJ2-3; D is possibly TRBD1 or TRBD2 (5 bases each). The CDR3 is made up of 17 amino acids. In germline, CDR1 is MDHEN, CDR2 SYDVKM. V lost 7 bases and J 5 bases, leaving 25 bases between the germline ends.

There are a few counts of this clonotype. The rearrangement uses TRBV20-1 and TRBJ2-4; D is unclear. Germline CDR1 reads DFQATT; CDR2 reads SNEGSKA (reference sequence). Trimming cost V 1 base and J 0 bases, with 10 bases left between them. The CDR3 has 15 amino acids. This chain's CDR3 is CSARVEALAKNIQYF. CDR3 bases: TGCAGTGCTAGAGTAGAAGCACTAGCCAAAAACATTCAGTACTTC.

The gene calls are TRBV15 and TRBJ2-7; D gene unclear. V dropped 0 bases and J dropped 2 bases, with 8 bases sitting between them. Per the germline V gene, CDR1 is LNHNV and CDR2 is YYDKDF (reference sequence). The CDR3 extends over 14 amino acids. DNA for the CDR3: TGTGCCACCAGCAGAGATCCAGGTACCTACGAGCAGTACTTC. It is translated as CATSRDPGTYEQYF.

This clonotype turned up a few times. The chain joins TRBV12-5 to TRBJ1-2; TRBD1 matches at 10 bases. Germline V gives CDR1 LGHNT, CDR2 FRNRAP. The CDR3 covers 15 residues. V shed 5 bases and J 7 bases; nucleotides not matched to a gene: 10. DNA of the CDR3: TGTGCTAGTGGTCCGGGGGACAGGGGCATAGGTGGCTACACCTTC. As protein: CASGPGDRGIGGYTF.

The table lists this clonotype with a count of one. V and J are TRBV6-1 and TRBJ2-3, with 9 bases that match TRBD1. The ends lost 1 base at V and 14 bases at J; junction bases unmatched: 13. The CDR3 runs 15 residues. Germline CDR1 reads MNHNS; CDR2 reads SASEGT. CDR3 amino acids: CASSEGGTGLGYAYF. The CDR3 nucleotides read TGTGCCAGCAGTGAAGGTGGGACAGGGCTCGGATACGCGTATTTT.

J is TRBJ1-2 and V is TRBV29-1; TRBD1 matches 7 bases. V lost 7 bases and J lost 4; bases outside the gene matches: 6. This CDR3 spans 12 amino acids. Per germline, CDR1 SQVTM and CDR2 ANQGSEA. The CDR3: CSAETGSYGYTF. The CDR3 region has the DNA TGCAGCGCCGAGACAGGGAGCTATGGCTACACCTTC.

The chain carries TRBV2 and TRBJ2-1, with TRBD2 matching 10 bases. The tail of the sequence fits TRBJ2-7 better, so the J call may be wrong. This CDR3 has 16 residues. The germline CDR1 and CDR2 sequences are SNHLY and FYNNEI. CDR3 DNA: TGTGCCGGTATGGGACTAGCGAAGACGGGGTACAATGAGCAGTACTTC. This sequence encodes CAGMGLAKTGYNEQYF.

The DNA of the CDR3 is TGTGCCAGCTCTAACGGAGGGAACTATGGCTACACCTTC. Translating gives CASSNGGNYGYTF. The chain couples TRBV18 to TRBJ1-2; D gene unclear. Trimming removed 6 bases from V and 2 bases from J, with 10 bases in between. There are 13 residues in the CDR3. The germline CDR1 and CDR2 sequences are KGHSH and LQKENI.

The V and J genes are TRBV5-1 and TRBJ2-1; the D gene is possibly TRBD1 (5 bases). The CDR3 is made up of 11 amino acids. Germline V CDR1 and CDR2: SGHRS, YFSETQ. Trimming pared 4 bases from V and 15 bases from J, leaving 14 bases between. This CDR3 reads CASSTGPRAFF. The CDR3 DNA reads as TGCGCCAGCAGCACCGGGCCCAGGGCGTTCTTC.

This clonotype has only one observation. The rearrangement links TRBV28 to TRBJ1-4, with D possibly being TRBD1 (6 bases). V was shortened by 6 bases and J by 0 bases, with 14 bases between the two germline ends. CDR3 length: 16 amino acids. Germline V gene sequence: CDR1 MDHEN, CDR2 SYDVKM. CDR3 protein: CASSPGQRTTNEKLFF. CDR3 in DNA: TGTGCCAGCAGCCCCGGACAGAGGACAACTAATGAAAAACTGTTTTTT.

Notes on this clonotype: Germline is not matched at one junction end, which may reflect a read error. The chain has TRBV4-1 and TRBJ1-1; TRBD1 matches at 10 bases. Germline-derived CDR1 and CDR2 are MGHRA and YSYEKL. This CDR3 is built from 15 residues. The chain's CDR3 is CTSSQVRTGGTEAFF. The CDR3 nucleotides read TGCACCAGCAGCCAAGTTAGGACAGGGGGCACTGAAGCTTTCTTT.

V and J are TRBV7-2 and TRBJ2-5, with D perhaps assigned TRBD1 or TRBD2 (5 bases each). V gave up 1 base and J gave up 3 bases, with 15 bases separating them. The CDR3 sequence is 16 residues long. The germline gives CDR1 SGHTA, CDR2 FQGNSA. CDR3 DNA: TGTGCCAGCAGCTTAGTCCCCCTGAGGGGTGAAGAGACCCAGTACTTC. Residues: CASSLVPLRGEETQYF.

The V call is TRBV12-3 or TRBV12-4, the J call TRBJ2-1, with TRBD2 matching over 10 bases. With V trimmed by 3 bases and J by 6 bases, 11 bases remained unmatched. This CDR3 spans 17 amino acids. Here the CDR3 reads CASSFRAGGPSGNEQFF. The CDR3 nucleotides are TGTGCCAGCAGTTTTAGAGCGGGAGGGCCCTCGGGCAATGAGCAGTTCTTC.

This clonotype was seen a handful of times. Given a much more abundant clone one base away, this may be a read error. CDR3 loop: CSVRTGASYEQYF. CDR3 nucleotide sequence: TGCAGCGTTCGGACAGGGGCCTCCTACGAGCAGTACTTC. The gene calls are TRBV29-1 and TRBJ2-7; 9 positions agree with TRBD1. CDR3 size: 13 residues. Trimming at V came to 5 bases and at J to 0 bases, leaving 2 bases not matched to a gene. CDR1 SQVTM and CDR2 ANQGSEA come from the germline V gene.

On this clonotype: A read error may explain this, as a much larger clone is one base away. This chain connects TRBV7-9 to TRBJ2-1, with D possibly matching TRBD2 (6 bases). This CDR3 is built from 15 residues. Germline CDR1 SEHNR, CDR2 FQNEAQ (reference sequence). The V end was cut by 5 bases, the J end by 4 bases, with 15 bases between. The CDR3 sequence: CASSAGEVVYNEQFF. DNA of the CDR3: TGTGCCAGCAGCGCTGGGGAGGTCGTATACAATGAGCAGTTCTTC.

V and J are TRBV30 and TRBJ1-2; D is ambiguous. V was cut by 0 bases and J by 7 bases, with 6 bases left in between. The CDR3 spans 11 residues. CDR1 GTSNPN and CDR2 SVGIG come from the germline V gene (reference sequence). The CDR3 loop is CAWSVLLGYTF. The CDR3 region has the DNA TGTGCCTGGAGTGTACTTCTTGGCTACACCTTC.

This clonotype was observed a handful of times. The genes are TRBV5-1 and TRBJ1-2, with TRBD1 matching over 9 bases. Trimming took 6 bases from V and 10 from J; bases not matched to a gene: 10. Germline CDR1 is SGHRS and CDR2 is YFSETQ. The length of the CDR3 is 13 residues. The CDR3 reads CASTPRTGVDYTF. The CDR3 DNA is TGCGCCAGCACGCCCAGGACAGGGGTGGACTACACCTTC.

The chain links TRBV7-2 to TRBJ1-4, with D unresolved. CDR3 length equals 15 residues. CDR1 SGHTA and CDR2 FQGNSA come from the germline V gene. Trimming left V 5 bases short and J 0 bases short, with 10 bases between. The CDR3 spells CASSLDRATNEKLFF. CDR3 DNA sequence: TGTGCCAGCAGCCTTGATAGGGCAACTAATGAAAAACTGTTTTTT.

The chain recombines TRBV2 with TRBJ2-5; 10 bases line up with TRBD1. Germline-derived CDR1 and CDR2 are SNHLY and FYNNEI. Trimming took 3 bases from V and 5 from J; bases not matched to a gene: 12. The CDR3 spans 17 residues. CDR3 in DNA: TGTGCCAGCAGTGATCCTTCCGGGACAGGGGCGTGGGAGACCCAGTACTTC. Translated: CASSDPSGTGAWETQYF.

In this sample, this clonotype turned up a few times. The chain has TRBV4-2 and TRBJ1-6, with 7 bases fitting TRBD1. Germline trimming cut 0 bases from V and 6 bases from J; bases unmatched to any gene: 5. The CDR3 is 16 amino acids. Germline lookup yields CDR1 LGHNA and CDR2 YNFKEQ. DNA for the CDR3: TGTGCCAGCAGCCAAGAGCGGACAGGCCTTAATTCACCCCTCCACTTT. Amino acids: CASSQERTGLNSPLHF.

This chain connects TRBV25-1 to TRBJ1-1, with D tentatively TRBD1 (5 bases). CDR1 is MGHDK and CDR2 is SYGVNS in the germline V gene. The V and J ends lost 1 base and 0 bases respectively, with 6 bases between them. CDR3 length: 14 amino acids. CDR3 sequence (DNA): TGTGCCAGCAGTGAATTAGGGGTGAACACTGAAGCTTTCTTT. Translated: CASSELGVNTEAFF.

The CDR3 coding sequence is TGTGCCAGCAGTCACTCAGGTCTAGCGGGAGTCGATGAGCAGTTCTTC. Translated, it gives CASSHSGLAGVDEQFF. The chain employs TRBV28 and TRBJ2-1, with 10 bases lining up with TRBD2. After removal of 5 bases from V and 8 bases from J, the junction contained 12 bases not matched to a gene. The CDR3 runs to 16 residues. Germline-derived CDR1 and CDR2 are MDHEN and SYDVKM. Full variable domain (outside the CDR3, taken from reference TRBV28 and TRBJ2-1): DVKVTQSSRYLVKRTGEKVFLECVQDMDHENMFWYRQDPGLGLRLIYFSYDVKMKEKGDIPEGYSVSREKKERFSLILESASTNQTSMYLCASSHSGLAGVDEQFFGPGTRLTVL.

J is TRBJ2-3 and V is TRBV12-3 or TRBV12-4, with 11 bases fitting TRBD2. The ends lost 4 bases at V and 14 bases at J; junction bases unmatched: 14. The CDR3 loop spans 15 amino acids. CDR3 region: CASSSLSGRAGYAYF. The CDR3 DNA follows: TGTGCCAGCAGTTCCCTTAGCGGGAGGGCGGGATACGCGTATTTT.